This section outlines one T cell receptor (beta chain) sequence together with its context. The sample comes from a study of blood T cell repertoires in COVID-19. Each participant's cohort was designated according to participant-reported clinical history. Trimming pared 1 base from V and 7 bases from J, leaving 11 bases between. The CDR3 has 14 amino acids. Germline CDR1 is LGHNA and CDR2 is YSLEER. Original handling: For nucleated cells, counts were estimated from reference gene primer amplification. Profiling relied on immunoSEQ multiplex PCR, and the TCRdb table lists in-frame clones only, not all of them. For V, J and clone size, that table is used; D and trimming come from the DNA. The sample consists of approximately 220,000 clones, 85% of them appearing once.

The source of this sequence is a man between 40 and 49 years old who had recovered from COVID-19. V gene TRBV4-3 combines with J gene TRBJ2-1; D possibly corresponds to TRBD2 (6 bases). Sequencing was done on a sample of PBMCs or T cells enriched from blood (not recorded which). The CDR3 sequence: CASSQGLVRNEQFF. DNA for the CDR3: TGCGCCAGCAGCCAAGGACTAGTTAGAAATGAGCAGTTCTTC.